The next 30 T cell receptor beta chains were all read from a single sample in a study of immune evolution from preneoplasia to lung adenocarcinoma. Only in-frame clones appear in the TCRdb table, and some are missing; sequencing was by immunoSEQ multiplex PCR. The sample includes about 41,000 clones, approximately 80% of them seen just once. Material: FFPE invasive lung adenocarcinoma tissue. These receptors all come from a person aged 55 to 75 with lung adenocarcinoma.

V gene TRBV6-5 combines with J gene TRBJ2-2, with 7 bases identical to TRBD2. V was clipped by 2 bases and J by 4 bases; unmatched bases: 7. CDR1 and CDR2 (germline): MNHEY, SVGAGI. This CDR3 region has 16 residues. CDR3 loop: CASSYEGGPGTGELFF. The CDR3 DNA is TGTGCCAGCAGTTACGAGGGAGGGCCGGGCACCGGGGAGCTGTTTTTT.

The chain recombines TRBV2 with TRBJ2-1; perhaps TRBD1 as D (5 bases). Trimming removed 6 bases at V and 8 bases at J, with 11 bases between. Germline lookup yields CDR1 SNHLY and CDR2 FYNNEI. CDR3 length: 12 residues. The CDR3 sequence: CASRGWGDEQFF. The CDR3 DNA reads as TGTGCCAGCAGGGGGTGGGGCGATGAGCAGTTCTTC.

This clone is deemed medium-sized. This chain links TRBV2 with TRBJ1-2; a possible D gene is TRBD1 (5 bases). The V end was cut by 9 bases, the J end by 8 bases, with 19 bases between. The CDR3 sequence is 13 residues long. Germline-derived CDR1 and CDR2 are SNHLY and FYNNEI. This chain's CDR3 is CARGERALGGYTF. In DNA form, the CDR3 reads TGTGCCAGAGGGGAGCGGGCTCTTGGGGGCTACACCTTC. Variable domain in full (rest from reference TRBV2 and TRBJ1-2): EPEVTQTPSHQVTQMGQEVILRCVPISNHLYFYWYRQILGQKVEFLVSFYNNEISEKSEIFDDQFSVERPDGSNFTLKIRSTKLEDSAMYFCARGERALGGYTFGSGTRLTVV.

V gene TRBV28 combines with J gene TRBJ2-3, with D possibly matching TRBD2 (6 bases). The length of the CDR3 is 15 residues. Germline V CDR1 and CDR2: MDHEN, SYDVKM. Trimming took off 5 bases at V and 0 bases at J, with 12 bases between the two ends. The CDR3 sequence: CASSPGGASTDTQYF. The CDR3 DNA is TGTGCCAGCAGTCCAGGAGGGGCTAGCACAGATACGCAGTATTTT.

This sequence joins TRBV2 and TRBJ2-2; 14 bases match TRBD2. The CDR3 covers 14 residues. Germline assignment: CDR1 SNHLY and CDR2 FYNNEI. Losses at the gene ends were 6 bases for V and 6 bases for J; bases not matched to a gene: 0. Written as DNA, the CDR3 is TGTGCCAGCAGGGGACTAGCGGGAGCCGGGGAGCTGTTTTTT. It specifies CASRGLAGAGELFF.

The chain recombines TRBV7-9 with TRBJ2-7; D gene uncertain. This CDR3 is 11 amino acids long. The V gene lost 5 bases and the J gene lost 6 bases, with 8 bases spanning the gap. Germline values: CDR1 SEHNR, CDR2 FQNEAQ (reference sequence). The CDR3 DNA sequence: TGTGCCAGCAGCCCGGTGTCCGAGCAGTACTTC. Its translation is CASSPVSEQYF.

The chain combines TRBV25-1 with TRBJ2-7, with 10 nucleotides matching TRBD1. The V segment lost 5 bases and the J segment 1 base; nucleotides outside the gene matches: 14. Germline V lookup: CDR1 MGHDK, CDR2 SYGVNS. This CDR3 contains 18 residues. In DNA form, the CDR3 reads TGTGCCAGCAGTCCCCCTCCGGAGGGGGGACAGGGGTCCTACGAGCAGTACTTC. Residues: CASSPPPEGGQGSYEQYF.

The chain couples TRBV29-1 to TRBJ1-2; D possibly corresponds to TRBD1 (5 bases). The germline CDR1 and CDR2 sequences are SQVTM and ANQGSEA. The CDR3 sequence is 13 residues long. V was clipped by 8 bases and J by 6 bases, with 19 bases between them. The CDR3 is CSIWDSPRNGYTF. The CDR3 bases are TGCAGCATCTGGGACTCCCCAAGGAATGGCTACACCTTC.

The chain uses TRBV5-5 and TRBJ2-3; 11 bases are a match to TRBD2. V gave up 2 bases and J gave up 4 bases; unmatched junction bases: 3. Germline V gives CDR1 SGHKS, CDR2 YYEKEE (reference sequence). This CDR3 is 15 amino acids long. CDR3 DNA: TGTGCCAGCAGCTTAACTAGCGGGAGTCCAGATACGCAGTATTTT. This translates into CASSLTSGSPDTQYF.

CDR3 in amino acids: CASLRRVNTGELFF. The CDR3 coding sequence is TGTGCCTCCCTAAGGAGGGTTAACACCGGGGAGCTGTTTTTT. The J gene is TRBJ2-2, the V gene TRBV30; the D gene is possibly TRBD2 (6 bases). Per germline, CDR1 GTSNPN and CDR2 SVGIG (reference sequence). The CDR3 length is 14 residues. V was pared by 7 bases and J by 2 bases, with 14 bases between.

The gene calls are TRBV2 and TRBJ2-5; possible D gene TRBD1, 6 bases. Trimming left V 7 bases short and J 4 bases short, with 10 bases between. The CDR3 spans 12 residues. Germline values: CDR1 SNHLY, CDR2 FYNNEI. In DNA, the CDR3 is TGTGCCAGCAACAGGGAGTCAGAGACCCAGTACTTC. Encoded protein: CASNRESETQYF.

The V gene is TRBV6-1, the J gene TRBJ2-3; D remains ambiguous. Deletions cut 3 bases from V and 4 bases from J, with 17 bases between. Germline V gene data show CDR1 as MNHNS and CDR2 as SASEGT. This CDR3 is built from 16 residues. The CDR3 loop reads CASSDRVGSPADTQYF. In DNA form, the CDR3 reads TGTGCCAGCAGTGACCGAGTAGGCTCGCCGGCAGATACGCAGTATTTT.

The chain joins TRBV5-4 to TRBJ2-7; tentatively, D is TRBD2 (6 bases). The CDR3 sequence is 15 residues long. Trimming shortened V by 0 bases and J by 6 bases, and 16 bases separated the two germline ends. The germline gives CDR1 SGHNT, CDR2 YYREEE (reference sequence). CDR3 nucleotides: TGTGCCAGCAGCTTGGTTTTGGGAGGCTCGAGCGAGCAGTACTTC. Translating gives CASSLVLGGSSEQYF.

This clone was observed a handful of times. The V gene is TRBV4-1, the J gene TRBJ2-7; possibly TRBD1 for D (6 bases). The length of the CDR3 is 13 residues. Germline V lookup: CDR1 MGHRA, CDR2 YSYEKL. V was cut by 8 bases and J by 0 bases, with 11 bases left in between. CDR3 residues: CASQGSGSYEQYF. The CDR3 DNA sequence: TGCGCCAGCCAGGGGTCCGGCTCCTACGAGCAGTACTTC.

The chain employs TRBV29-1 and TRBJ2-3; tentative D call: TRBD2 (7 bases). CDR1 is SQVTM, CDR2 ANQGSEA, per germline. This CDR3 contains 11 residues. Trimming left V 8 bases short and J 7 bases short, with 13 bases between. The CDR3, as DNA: TGCAGCCTGAGGGGGGGGAATACGCAGTATTTT. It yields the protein CSLRGGNTQYF.

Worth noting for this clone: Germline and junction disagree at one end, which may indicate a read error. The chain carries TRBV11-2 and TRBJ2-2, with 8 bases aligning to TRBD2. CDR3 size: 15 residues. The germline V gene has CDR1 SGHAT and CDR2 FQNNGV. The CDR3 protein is CASSLKAGGTGELFF. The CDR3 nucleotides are TGTGCCAGCAGCTTAAAGGCGGGAGGCACCGGAGAGCTGTTTTTT. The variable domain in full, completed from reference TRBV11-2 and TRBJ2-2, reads EAGVAQSPRYKIIEKRQSVAFWCNPISGHATLYWYQQILGQGPKLLIQFQNNGVVDDSQLPKDRFSAERLKGVDSTLKIQPAKLEDSAVYLCASSLKAGGTGELFFGEGSRLTVL.

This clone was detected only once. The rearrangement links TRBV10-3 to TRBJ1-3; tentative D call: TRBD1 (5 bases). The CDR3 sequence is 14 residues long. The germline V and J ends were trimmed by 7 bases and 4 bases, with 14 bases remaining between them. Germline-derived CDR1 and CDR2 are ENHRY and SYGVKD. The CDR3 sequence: CAINQGVSGNTIYF. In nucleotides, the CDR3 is TGTGCCATCAACCAGGGTGTCTCAGGAAACACCATATATTTT.

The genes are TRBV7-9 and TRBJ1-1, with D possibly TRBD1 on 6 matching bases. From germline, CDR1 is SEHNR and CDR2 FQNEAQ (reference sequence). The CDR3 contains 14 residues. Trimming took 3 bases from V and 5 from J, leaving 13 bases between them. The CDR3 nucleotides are TGTGCCAGCAGCTTGGAGGTAGGGGGGACTGAAGCTTTCTTT. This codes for CASSLEVGGTEAFF.

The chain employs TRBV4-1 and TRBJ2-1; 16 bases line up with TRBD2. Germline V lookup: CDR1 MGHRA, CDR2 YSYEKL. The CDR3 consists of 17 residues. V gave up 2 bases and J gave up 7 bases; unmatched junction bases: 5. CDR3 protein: CASSQPVGLAGGNEQFF. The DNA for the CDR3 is TGCGCCAGCAGCCAACCGGTGGGACTAGCGGGAGGGAATGAGCAGTTCTTC.

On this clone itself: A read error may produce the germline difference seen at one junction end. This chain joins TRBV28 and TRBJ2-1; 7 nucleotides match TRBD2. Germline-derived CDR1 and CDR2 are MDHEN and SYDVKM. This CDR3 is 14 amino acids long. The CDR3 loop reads CASRGRTRENEQFF. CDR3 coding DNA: TGTGCCAGCAGAGGTCGGACTAGGGAAAATGAACAGTTCTTC. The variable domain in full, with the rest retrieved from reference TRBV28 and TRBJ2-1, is DVKVTQSSRYLVKRTGEKVFLECVQDMDHENMFWYRQDPGLGLRLIYFSYDVKMKEKGDIPEGYSVSREKKERFSLILESASTNQTSMYLCASRGRTRENEQFFGPGTRLTVL.

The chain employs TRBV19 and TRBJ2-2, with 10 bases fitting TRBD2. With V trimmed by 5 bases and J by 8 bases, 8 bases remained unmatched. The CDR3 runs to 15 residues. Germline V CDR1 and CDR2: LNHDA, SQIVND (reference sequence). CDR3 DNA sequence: TGTGCCAGTAGTGGCCGCCGAGCGGGAGGGGGGGAGCTGTTTTTT. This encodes CASSGRRAGGGELFF.

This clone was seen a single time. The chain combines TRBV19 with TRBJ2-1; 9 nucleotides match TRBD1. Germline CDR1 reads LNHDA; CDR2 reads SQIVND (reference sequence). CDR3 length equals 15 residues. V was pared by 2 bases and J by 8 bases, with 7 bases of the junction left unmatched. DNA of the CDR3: TGTGCCAGTAGTATACCCGGGACAGGGATTTATGAGCAGTTCTTC. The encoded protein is CASSIPGTGIYEQFF.

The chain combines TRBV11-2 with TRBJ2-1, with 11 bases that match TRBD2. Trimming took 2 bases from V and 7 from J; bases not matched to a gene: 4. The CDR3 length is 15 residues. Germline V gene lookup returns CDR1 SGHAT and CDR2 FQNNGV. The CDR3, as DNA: TGTGCCAGCAGCTTAACTAGCGGGAGATCGAATGAGCAGTTCTTC. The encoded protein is CASSLTSGRSNEQFF.

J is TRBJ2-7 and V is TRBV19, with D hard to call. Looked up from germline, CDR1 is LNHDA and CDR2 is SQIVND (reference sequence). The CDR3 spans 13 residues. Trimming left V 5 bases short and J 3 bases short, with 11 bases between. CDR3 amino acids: CASSVRDGYEQYF. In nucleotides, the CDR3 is TGTGCCAGTAGTGTACGCGACGGCTACGAGCAGTACTTC.

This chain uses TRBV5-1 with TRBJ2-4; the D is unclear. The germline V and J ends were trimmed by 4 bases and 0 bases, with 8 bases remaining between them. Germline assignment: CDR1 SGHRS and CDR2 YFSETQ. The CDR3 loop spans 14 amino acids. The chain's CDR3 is CASSPEIAKNIQYF. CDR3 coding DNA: TGCGCCAGCAGCCCGGAGATAGCCAAAAACATTCAGTACTTC.

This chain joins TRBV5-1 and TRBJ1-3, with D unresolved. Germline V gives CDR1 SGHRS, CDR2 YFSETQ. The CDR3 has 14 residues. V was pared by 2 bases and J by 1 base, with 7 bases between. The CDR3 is CASSFGPSGNTIYF. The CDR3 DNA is TGCGCCAGCAGCTTTGGGCCTTCTGGAAACACCATATATTTT.

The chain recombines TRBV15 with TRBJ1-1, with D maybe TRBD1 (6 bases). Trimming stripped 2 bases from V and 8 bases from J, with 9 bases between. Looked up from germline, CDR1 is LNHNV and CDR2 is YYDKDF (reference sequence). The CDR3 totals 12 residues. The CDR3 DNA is TGTGCCACCAGCAGATTTGACAGGGAAGCTTTCTTT. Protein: CATSRFDREAFF.

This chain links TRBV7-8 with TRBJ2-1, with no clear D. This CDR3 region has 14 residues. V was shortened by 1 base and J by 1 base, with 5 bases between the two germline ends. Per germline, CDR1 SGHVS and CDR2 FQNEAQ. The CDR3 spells CASSLDESYNEQFF. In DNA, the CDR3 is TGTGCCAGCAGCTTAGACGAATCCTACAATGAGCAGTTCTTC.

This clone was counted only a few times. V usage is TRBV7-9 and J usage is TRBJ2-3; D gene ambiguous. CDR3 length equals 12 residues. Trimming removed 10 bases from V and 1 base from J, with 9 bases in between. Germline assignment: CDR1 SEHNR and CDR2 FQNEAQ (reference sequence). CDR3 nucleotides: TGTGCCATCATCGGGCGCACAGATACGCAGTATTTT. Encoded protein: CAIIGRTDTQYF.

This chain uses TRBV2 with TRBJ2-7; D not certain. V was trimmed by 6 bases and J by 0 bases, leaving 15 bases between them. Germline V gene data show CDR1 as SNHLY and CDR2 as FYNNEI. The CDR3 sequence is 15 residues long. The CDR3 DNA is TGTGCCAGCAGAGAAATACCGAGCAGCTCCTACGAGCAGTACTTC. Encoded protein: CASREIPSSSYEQYF.